These T cell receptor beta chains were read from a single sample in a study of spatial heterogeneity in lung cancer. TCRdb used MiXCR to reprocess the 5' RACE reads, holding one entry per CDR3 protein. The sample has about 27,000 distinct CDR3 sequences; around 7% are singletons. The specimen was lung tumor tissue, collected at surgery. The source is a male donor with early-stage non-small cell lung cancer. Each CDR3 is given with its conserved first and last residue. A D gene is named only where the DNA matches it firmly. Clone size is stated in some rows and not others, as once, few, many or a class when expanded.

J gene,clone size,V gene,D gene,CDR3 DNA,CDR3 protein
TRBJ1-6,many,TRBV6-5,.,TGTGCCAGCAGGTTCCGGGACGTAAATTCACCCCTCCACTTT,CASRFRDVNSPLHF
TRBJ1-4,.,TRBV5-1,TRBD1,TGCGCCAGCAGCAGGGGACAGGATGGTGAAAAACTGTTTTTT,CASSRGQDGEKLFF
TRBJ1-2,many,TRBV29-1,.,TGCGCTTGGAGCTACAGGGTCGGTGGCTACACCTTC,CAWSYRVGGYTF
TRBJ2-7,.,TRBV7-2,.,TGTGCCAGCAGCTTATCCCAAATCATCACCTACGAGCAGTACTTC,CASSLSQIITYEQYF
TRBJ2-3,many,TRBV10-2,TRBD1,TGCGCCAGCAGTGAGCAGGGGGCGGAAGATACGCAGTATTTT,CASSEQGAEDTQYF
TRBJ2-1,many,TRBV5-1,TRBD1,TGCGCCAGCAGCTCGAGGGGGACAGGGTACAATGAGCAGTTCTTC,CASSSRGTGYNEQFF
TRBJ1-3,few,TRBV4-3,.,TGCGCCAGCAGCCAAGATGTCTCGGTCTGGGTTGCTGGAAACACCATATATTTT,CASSQDVSVWVAGNTIYF
TRBJ1-2,many,TRBV14,.,TGTGCCAGCAGCCACATCACAGGGCGGGTTAACTATGGCTACACCTTC,CASSHITGRVNYGYTF
TRBJ1-1,many,TRBV2,.,TGTGCCAGCCTCGGAGATCGCCGGGAGGCTTTCTTT,CASLGDRREAFF
TRBJ1-5,many,TRBV7-2,.,TGTGCCAGCAGCTTAGCTTCGGAACAGCCCCAGCATTTT,CASSLASEQPQHF
TRBJ1-1,few,TRBV28,.,TGTGCCAGCACTAAGGCGGGATTTAACACTGAAGCTTTCTTT,CASTKAGFNTEAFF
TRBJ1-3,few,TRBV15,.,TGTGCCACCAGGACCGACAGCTCTGGAAACACCATATATTTT,CATRTDSSGNTIYF
TRBJ1-5,few,TRBV6-2/TRBV6-3,.,TGTGCCAGCAGCACTACAGGTAGCAATCAGCCCCAGCATTTT,CASSTTGSNQPQHF
TRBJ2-7,many,TRBV25-1,.,TGTGCCAGCCAAGGGCAGCCCTACGAGCAGTACTTC,CASQGQPYEQYF
TRBJ2-7,many,TRBV6-6,.,TGTGCCAGCAGTTCCCCCCGGGAGAAGGGCTCCTACGAGCAGTACTTC,CASSSPREKGSYEQYF
TRBJ2-1,many,TRBV4-3,.,TGCGCCAGCAGCCATATTGGGAACAATGAGCAGTTCTTC,CASSHIGNNEQFF
TRBJ2-3,many,TRBV11-3,TRBD1,TGTGCCAGCAGCCCCCGAACAGGGGGCCTGGATACGCAGTATTTT,CASSPRTGGLDTQYF
TRBJ1-5,many,TRBV7-2,TRBD1,TGTGCCAGCAGCTTACCGGGACAGGGAGGCCCCCAGCATTTT,CASSLPGQGGPQHF
TRBJ1-1,many,TRBV11-2,.,TGTGCCAGCAGCTTAGAGTTGTTCAGGGCAGCTTTCTTT,CASSLELFRAAFF
TRBJ2-5,few,TRBV5-5,TRBD2,TGTGCCAGCGAGAGTAGAGCGGGGGGACCCCAAGAGACCCAGTACTTC,CASESRAGGPQETQYF
TRBJ1-2,.,TRBV29-1,.,TGCAGCGCCACCAACACAGAAGATGGCTACACCTTC,CSATNTEDGYTF
TRBJ1-2,many,TRBV5-1,TRBD1,TGCGCCAGCACCAAGGAGGGGGCTGGCTACACCTTC,CASTKEGAGYTF
TRBJ1-5,.,TRBV6-5,.,TGTGCCAGCAGTTACGACAGGAGGGGATGGCCCCAGCATTTT,CASSYDRRGWPQHF
TRBJ1-2,many,TRBV5-1,.,TGCGCCAGCAGCTTGTTTGCGATAAATGGGGGCTATGGCTACACCTTC,CASSLFAINGGYGYTF
TRBJ1-2,many,TRBV2,.,TGTGCCAGCAGTGTAATACAGGGTGGCTATGGCTACACCTTC,CASSVIQGGYGYTF
TRBJ2-3,.,TRBV4-1,TRBD2,TGCGCCAGCAGCCTCGGAGGGCTAGCGGGGGAAGATACGCAGTATTTT,CASSLGGLAGEDTQYF
TRBJ2-1,few,TRBV11-2,TRBD2,TGTGCCAGCAGCCTCCGTACTAGCGGGGGAGTACAGGGGCAGTTCTTC,CASSLRTSGGVQGQFF
TRBJ2-3,many,TRBV10-2,TRBD1,TGCGCCAGCGACGACAGGGGGCGAGGGACAGATACGCAGTATTTT,CASDDRGRGTDTQYF
TRBJ2-7,many,TRBV7-2,.,TGTGCCAGCAGCTTAGACGGCATCTACTACGAGCAGTACTTC,CASSLDGIYYEQYF
TRBJ2-5,.,TRBV20-1,.,TGCAGTGCTAGTACCCTGGGGGGGGCAGGAGAGACCCAGTACTTC,CSASTLGGAGETQYF
TRBJ2-3,.,TRBV20-1,TRBD2,TGCAGTGCTAGAGCTCTGCGGGGGGAAGGAGATACGCAGTATTTT,CSARALRGEGDTQYF
TRBJ1-4,many,TRBV20-1,.,TGCAGTGCTAGGCGGAGGGGTAATGAAAAACTGTTTTTT,CSARRRGNEKLFF
TRBJ1-1,.,TRBV5-1,.,TGCGCCAGCAGCTTGGAAGGACCCATAAACACTGAAGCTTTCTTT,CASSLEGPINTEAFF
TRBJ2-3,.,TRBV11-3,TRBD2,TGTGCCAGCAGCCCAACGCGGGGGGCAGATACGCAGTATTTT,CASSPTRGADTQYF
TRBJ2-5,.,TRBV6-2/TRBV6-3,.,TGTGCCAGCAGTTACTTGGGGGGCCCTCAAGAGACCCAGTACTTC,CASSYLGGPQETQYF
TRBJ1-2,many,TRBV9,.,TGTGCCAGCAGCGTAGGGGAAGGAAACTATGGCTACACCTTC,CASSVGEGNYGYTF
TRBJ1-5,few,TRBV7-9,.,TGTGCCAGCAACAACAGGGACAATCAGCCCCAGCATTTT,CASNNRDNQPQHF
TRBJ2-5,.,TRBV5-4,.,TGTGCCAGCAACTCTCCATCGGTAGACCAAGAGACCCAGTACTTC,CASNSPSVDQETQYF
TRBJ2-3,many,TRBV3-1,.,TGTGCCAGCAGCCAAAGTTGGGGGGGCACAGATACGCAGTATTTT,CASSQSWGGTDTQYF
TRBJ2-7,many,TRBV12-3/TRBV12-4,.,TGTGCCAGCAGTTTGGGGGTAGAGCAGTACTTC,CASSLGVEQYF
TRBJ2-3,medium-sized,TRBV10-3,.,TGTGCCATCAGTGATGGGCGTCGCACAGATACGCAGTATTTT,CAISDGRRTDTQYF
TRBJ1-6,few,TRBV20-1,.,TGCAGTGCTAGAGATCGGGGGGGGCAGATAATCCACTTT,CSARDRGGQIIHF
TRBJ1-2,many,TRBV25-1,.,TGTGCCAGCTCCAACTCTCGTAGGGACTATGGCTACACCTTC,CASSNSRRDYGYTF
TRBJ2-7,many,TRBV7-2,TRBD1,TGTGCCAGCAGACGAGACAGGGCGATAACCTACGAGCAGTACTTC,CASRRDRAITYEQYF
TRBJ2-3,many,TRBV7-6,.,TGTGCCAGCAGCACTCAGGCGACCGATAGCACAGATACGCAGTATTTT,CASSTQATDSTDTQYF
TRBJ1-4,many,TRBV28,TRBD1,TGTGCCAGCAGTTTAACTGGACAGGGTTCTGAAAAACTGTTTTTT,CASSLTGQGSEKLFF
TRBJ2-5,.,TRBV29-1,.,TGCAGCGTTGAAGTCAACGGGGGAGAGACCCAGTACTTC,CSVEVNGGETQYF
TRBJ2-3,many,TRBV4-3,.,TGCGCCAGCAGCCAGCGAACAAAAGATACGCAGTATTTT,CASSQRTKDTQYF
TRBJ2-6,many,TRBV6-5,.,TGTGCCAGCAGACCCCCGGCAGGGGCCAACGTCCTGACTTTC,CASRPPAGANVLTF
TRBJ2-3,many,TRBV4-3,TRBD1,TGCGCCAGCAGCCAAGAGAGACAGGGGGGCACAGATACGCAGTATTTT,CASSQERQGGTDTQYF
TRBJ2-2,many,TRBV4-2,TRBD1,TGTGCCAGCAGCATAGGGACAGGGATTGGGACCGGGGAGCTGTTTTTT,CASSIGTGIGTGELFF
TRBJ1-1,many,TRBV27,.,TGTGCCAGCAGTAGCCGAAGGGAGGGAAACACTGAAGCTTTCTTT,CASSSRREGNTEAFF
TRBJ1-2,few,TRBV4-2,TRBD1,TGTGCCAGCAGCCAAGACCCTCAGGTTTTGACAGGGGGAGGTGGCTACACCTTC,CASSQDPQVLTGGGGYTF
TRBJ1-3,many,TRBV29-1,TRBD1,TGCAGCGTGGTAGACAGGGGGCTTGGAAACACCATATATTTT,CSVVDRGLGNTIYF
TRBJ2-7,.,TRBV7-9,.,TGTGCCAGCAGCCCCCGGGGGCCCTACGAGCAGTACTTC,CASSPRGPYEQYF
TRBJ2-3,medium-sized,TRBV2,.,TGTGCCAGCAGGGCCGGGAGCAACACAGATACGCAGTATTTT,CASRAGSNTDTQYF
TRBJ2-4,many,TRBV4-2,TRBD2,TGTGCCAGCAGCCAAGTAGGAGAAGCGGGGTTAGCCAAAAACATTCAGTACTTC,CASSQVGEAGLAKNIQYF
TRBJ2-5,many,TRBV10-1,.,TGCGCCAGCAGTGACCCGAGCGGGTCCCAAGAGACCCAGTACTTC,CASSDPSGSQETQYF
TRBJ1-1,many,TRBV20-1,.,TGCAGTGCTAGGAGTCCAGGGTCAGCGAACACTGAAGCTTTCTTT,CSARSPGSANTEAFF